This T cell receptor beta chain emerged from a study of shared clonotypes between healthy human individuals. General study findings and limits: Donor scarcity curtailed the genetic and exposure-history diversity represented herein.

This clone turned up a few times. As yet, its antigen is unknown. Libraries were prepared by immunoSEQ multiplex PCR; TCRdb keeps only in-frame clonotypes and omits some of them. In the table there are over a million clones, approximately 78% of which are singletons. Source material: memory CD4+ T cells from PBMCs. Subset denoted: CD45RA-negative fraction. The receptor comes from a man between 18 and 35 years old in good health. Some clones in this sample may be carry-over from other donors' samples.

The CDR3 region has the DNA TGCAGTGCCGACAGGGGACAAGCTTTCTTT. It codes for CSADRGQAFF. The chain couples TRBV20-1 to TRBJ1-1; 8 bases align to TRBD1. Germline V gene sequence: CDR1 DFQATT, CDR2 SNEGSKA (reference sequence). The V segment lost 6 bases and the J segment 9 bases; nucleotides outside the gene matches: 3. The CDR3 covers 10 residues.